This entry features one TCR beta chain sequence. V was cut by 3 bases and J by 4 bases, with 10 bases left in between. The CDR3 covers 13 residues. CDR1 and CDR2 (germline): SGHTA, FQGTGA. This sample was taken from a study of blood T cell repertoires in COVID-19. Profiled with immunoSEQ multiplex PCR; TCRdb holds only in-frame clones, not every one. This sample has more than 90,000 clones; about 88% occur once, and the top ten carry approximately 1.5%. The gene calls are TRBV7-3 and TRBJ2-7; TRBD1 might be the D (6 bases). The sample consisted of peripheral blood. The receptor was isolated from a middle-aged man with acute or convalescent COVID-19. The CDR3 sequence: CASSFHTGYEQYF. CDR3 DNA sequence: TGTGCCAGCAGCTTCCATACAGGGTACGAGCAGTACTTC.